These 18 T cell receptor beta chains originate from one sample sequenced in a study of response to subunit inactivated influenza vaccine. TCRdb reprocessed the RT-PCR reads with MiXCR, giving one entry per CDR3 protein. The data hold about 480,000 distinct CDR3 sequences, with approximately 10% observed a single time. This sample comprised PBMCs from blood, obtained roughly 46 days after vaccination. Receptors were obtained from a man aged 50-59 years who received an inactivated influenza vaccine.

The chain is built from TRBV20-1 and TRBJ2-7; 8 bases align to TRBD2. The junction had 11 bases not matched to a gene; V was cut back by 1 base and J by 6 bases. Germline assignment: CDR1 DFQATT and CDR2 SNEGSKA (reference sequence). The CDR3 contains 15 residues. In DNA, the CDR3 is TGCAGTGCTAGAGTCATAGCGGGATTCCCTGGCGAGCAGTACTTC. It encodes CSARVIAGFPGEQYF.

The genes are TRBV7-2 and TRBJ2-1; 8 nucleotides align to TRBD1. The CDR3 spans 15 residues. Germline CDR1 and CDR2: SGHTA and FQGNSA. The junction had 1 base not matched to a gene; V was cut back by 1 base and J by 2 bases. The CDR3 nucleotides are TGTGCCAGCAGCTTAGAACAGGGGGCCTACAATGAGCAGTTCTTC. This encodes CASSLEQGAYNEQFF.

This clonotype showed up many times. The J gene is TRBJ2-7, the V gene TRBV6-5; the D gene is possibly TRBD2 (6 bases). CDR1 and CDR2 from the germline V gene are MNHEY and SVGAGI. Trimming stripped 3 bases from V and 3 bases from J, with 18 bases between. The CDR3 runs 16 residues. This chain's CDR3 is CASSYSRGGVSYEQYF. The CDR3 coding sequence is TGTGCCAGCAGTTATAGCCGGGGCGGGGTGAGCTACGAGCAGTACTTC.

This clonotype occurred many times. The chain joins TRBV7-2 to TRBJ2-7; 8 bases are shared with TRBD2. The junction had 4 bases not matched to a gene; V was cut back by 1 base and J by 5 bases. From germline, CDR1 is SGHTA and CDR2 FQGNSA. The CDR3 spans 14 residues. The CDR3 loop reads CASSLGGAGDEQYF. The CDR3 DNA reads as TGTGCCAGCAGCTTAGGTGGAGCGGGAGACGAGCAGTACTTC.

This clonotype was seen ten or more times. This chain connects TRBV12-3 or TRBV12-4 to TRBJ2-7, with D tentatively TRBD2 (5 bases). CDR3 length: 15 residues. V lost 5 bases and J lost 5, with 19 bases in between. CDR3 region: CASSPTFGGMDEQYF. The CDR3 DNA is TGTGCCAGCAGTCCTACCTTTGGAGGTATGGACGAGCAGTACTTC.

This clonotype was seen more than once but under ten times. This clone may be a read error of a much larger clone one base away. The chain combines TRBV20-1 with TRBJ2-1; D possibly uses TRBD1 or TRBD2 (5 bases each). The CDR3 spans 16 residues. Germline V CDR1 and CDR2: DFQATT, SNEGSKA (reference sequence). The chain's CDR3 is CSARESGASRYTEQFF. The CDR3 nucleotides read TGCAGTGCTAGAGAGTCCGGGGCCTCCAGATACACTGAGCAGTTCTTC.

This clonotype was recorded many times. The chain is built from TRBV28 and TRBJ2-7, with 10 bases matching TRBD1. Germline V lookup: CDR1 MDHEN, CDR2 SYDVKM. The CDR3 has 17 amino acids. V shed 2 bases, J shed 0 bases, and the junction held 7 bases outside the gene matches. DNA for the CDR3: TGTGCCAGCAGTTTAAATCTTGGGACAGGGGACTCCTACGAGCAGTACTTC. Translating gives CASSLNLGTGDSYEQYF. The full variable domain, completed using reference TRBV28 and TRBJ2-7, is DVKVTQSSRYLVKRTGEKVFLECVQDMDHENMFWYRQDPGLGLRLIYFSYDVKMKEKGDIPEGYSVSREKKERFSLILESASTNQTSMYLCASSLNLGTGDSYEQYFGPGTRLTVT.

In its sample, this clonotype was seen a few times. The chain employs TRBV4-3 and TRBJ2-7, with 7 positions matching TRBD2. CDR3 length equals 16 residues. With V trimmed by 4 bases and J by 3 bases, 12 bases remained unmatched. Germline values: CDR1 LGHNA, CDR2 YSLEER. The CDR3 spells CASSLATSSRGYEQYF. CDR3 nucleotides: TGCGCCAGCAGCCTCGCGACTAGCTCGAGAGGCTACGAGCAGTACTTC.

The CDR3 DNA reads as TGCAGTGCTTCTACGGGGGGGGCCCGGAACAATGAGCAGTTCTTC. Translation gives CSASTGGARNNEQFF. The genes are TRBV20-1 and TRBJ2-1; the match to TRBD2 covers 8 bases. The V gene's germline CDR1 is DFQATT and CDR2 SNEGSKA (reference sequence). V shed 5 bases, J shed 5 bases, and the junction held 11 bases outside the gene matches. CDR3 size: 15 residues.

This clonotype was seen just once. The chain is built from TRBV18 and TRBJ2-7; D is unresolved. Germline V gene lookup returns CDR1 KGHSH and CDR2 LQKENI. Trimming took off 4 bases at V and 3 bases at J, with 10 bases between the two ends. The CDR3 sequence is 13 residues long. This chain's CDR3 is CASSRAWDYEQYF. DNA for the CDR3: TGTGCCAGCTCACGCGCCTGGGACTACGAGCAGTACTTC. The full variable domain, in which reference TRBV18 and TRBJ2-7 provide the parts outside the CDR3, is NAGVMQNPRHLVRRRGQEARLRCSPMKGHSHVYWYRQLPEEGLKFMVYLQKENIIDESGMPKERFSAEFPKEGPSILRIQQVVRGDSAAYFCASSRAWDYEQYFGPGTRLTVT.

This clonotype has at least ten counts. The chain employs TRBV5-1 and TRBJ1-2; 9 bases map to TRBD1. This CDR3 comprises 12 residues. The V gene end was trimmed by 5 bases and the J gene end by 8 bases; junction bases not matched to a gene: 4. Germline V CDR1 and CDR2: SGHRS, YFSETQ. DNA for the CDR3: TGCGCCAGCAGTGCGGGACAGGGCGGCTACACCTTC. It is translated as CASSAGQGGYTF.

As to this clonotype: An end of the junction differs from the germline gene, which may be a read error. The chain combines TRBV5-1 with TRBJ2-3; D not resolved. This CDR3 spans 15 amino acids. CDR1 is SGHRS and CDR2 is YFSETQ in the germline V gene. The CDR3 loop reads CASSLGNVRTDTQYF. CDR3 in DNA: TGCGCCAGCAGTTTGGGTAACGTCCGGACAGATACGCAGTATTTT.

V is TRBV12-3 or TRBV12-4 and J is TRBJ1-5, with D maybe TRBD1 (5 bases). V lost 0 bases, J lost 6 bases, and 18 bases lay in between. CDR3 length equals 17 residues. CDR3 coding DNA: TGTGCCAGCAGTTTAGCAGGGGCTGCGGGGGTAGGTCAGCCCCAGCATTTT. Translation: CASSLAGAAGVGQPQHF.

In this sample, this clonotype turned up many times. DNA of the CDR3: TGTGCCAGCAGTAAAACGACAGGTATGAACACTGAAGCTTTCTTT. It encodes CASSKTTGMNTEAFF. The chain uses TRBV12-3 or TRBV12-4 and TRBJ1-1, with D perhaps matching TRBD1 (6 bases). This CDR3 contains 15 residues. Trimming removed 5 bases at V and 0 bases at J, with 13 bases between.

This clonotype was counted a few times. The chain employs TRBV6-2 or TRBV6-3 and TRBJ2-6; D unclear. The ends were cut back, 5 bases at V and 3 bases at J, with 11 bases in the middle. The CDR3 extends over 15 amino acids. The germline CDR1 and CDR2 sequences are MNHEY and SVGEGT. The CDR3 DNA is TGTGCCAGCAGTGGACCCTTTTATGGGGCCAACGTCCTGACTTTC. It encodes CASSGPFYGANVLTF.

This clonotype turned up a few times. This chain uses TRBV12-3 or TRBV12-4 with TRBJ1-5; D perhaps matches TRBD1 (6 bases). This CDR3 region has 15 residues. The V end lost 4 bases, the J end lost 4 bases, and 14 bases lay between the germline ends. CDR3 DNA: TGTGCCAGCAGTTCCCTCGGGGGGCGGAATCAGCCCCAGCATTTT. Its translation: CASSSLGGRNQPQHF.

As DNA, the CDR3 is TGTGCCAGCAGCTCACACCAGATTCAACAGGAGTCGAACACTGAAGCTTTCTTT. As protein: CASSSHQIQQESNTEAFF. The J gene is TRBJ1-1, the V gene TRBV7-1; a possible D gene is TRBD1 (5 bases). TRBV7-1 qualifies as an ORF whose function is uncertain. Trimming removed 2 bases at V and 1 base at J, with 20 bases between. CDR3 size: 18 residues.

This chain connects TRBV12-2 to TRBJ2-5. TRBV12-2 is listed as a pseudogene. The CDR3 covers 13 residues. The CDR3 is CASRLEVVETQYF. CDR3 bases: TGTGCAAGTCGCTTAGAGGTGGTAGAGACCCAGTACTTC.